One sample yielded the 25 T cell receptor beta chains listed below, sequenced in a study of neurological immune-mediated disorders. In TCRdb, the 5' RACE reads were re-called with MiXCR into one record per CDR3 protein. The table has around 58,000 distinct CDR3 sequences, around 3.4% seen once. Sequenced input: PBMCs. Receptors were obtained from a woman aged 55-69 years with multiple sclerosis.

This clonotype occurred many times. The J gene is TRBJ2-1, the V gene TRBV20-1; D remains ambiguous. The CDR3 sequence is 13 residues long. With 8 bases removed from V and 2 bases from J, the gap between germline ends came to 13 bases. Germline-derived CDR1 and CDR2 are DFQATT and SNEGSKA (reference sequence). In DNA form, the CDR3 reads TGCAGTTGTAATAGCCCCACCTACAATGAGCAGTTCTTC. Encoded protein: CSCNSPTYNEQFF.

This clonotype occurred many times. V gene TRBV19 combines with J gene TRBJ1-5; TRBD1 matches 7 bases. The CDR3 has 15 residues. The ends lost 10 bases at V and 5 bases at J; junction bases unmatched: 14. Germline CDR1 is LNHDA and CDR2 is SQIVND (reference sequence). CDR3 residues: CATTGVGREDQPQHF. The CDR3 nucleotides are TGTGCCACCACAGGGGTCGGGAGGGAAGATCAGCCCCAGCATTTT.

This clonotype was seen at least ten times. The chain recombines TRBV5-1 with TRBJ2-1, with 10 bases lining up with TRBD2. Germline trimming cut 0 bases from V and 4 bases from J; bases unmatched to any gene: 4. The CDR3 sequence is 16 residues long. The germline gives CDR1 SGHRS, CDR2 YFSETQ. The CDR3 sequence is CASSLDGLAVYNEQFF. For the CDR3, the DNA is TGCGCCAGCAGCTTGGATGGACTAGCGGTTTACAATGAGCAGTTCTTC.

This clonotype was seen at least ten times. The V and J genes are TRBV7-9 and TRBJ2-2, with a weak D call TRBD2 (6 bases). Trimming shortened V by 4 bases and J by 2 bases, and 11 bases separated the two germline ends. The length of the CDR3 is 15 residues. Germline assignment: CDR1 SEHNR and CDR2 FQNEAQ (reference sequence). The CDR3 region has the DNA TGTGCCAGCAGCTACATTAGCGGAAACACCGGGGAGCTGTTTTTT. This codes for CASSYISGNTGELFF.

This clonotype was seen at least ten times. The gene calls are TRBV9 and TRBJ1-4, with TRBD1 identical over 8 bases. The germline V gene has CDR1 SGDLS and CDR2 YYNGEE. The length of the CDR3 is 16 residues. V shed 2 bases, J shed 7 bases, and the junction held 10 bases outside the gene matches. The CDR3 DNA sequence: TGTGCCAGCAGCGTCGATCCGGGACAGGCTGGTGAAAAACTGTTTTTT. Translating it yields CASSVDPGQAGEKLFF.

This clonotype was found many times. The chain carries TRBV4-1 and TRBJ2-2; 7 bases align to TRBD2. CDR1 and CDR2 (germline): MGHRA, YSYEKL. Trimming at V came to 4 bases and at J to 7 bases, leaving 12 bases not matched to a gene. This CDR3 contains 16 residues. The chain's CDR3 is CASSREGWGPSGELFF. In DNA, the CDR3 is TGCGCCAGCAGCCGGGAGGGTTGGGGTCCCAGCGGGGAGCTGTTTTTT.

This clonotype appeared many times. Here the CDR3 DNA reads TGTGCCAGCAGCCGGCGCAGTACTAGCGGGGGTAGCACAGATACGCAGTATTTT. This codes for CASSRRSTSGGSTDTQYF. The chain is built from TRBV7-2 and TRBJ2-3; 11 bases map to TRBD2. The CDR3 length is 18 residues. Trimming cost V 5 bases and J 0 bases; bases outside gene matches: 10. Per germline, CDR1 SGHTA and CDR2 FQGNSA.

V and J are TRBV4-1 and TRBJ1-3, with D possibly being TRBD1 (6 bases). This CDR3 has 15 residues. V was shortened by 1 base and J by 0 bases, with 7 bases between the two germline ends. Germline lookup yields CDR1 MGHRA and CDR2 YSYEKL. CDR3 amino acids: CASSQGTVSGNTIYF. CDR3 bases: TGCGCCAGCAGCCAAGGGACAGTCTCTGGAAACACCATATATTTT.

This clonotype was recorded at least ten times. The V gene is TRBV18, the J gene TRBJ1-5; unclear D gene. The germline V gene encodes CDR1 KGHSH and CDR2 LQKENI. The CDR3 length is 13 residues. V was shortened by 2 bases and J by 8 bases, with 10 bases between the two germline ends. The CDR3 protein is CASSPGPEKPQHF. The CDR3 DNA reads TGTGCCAGCTCACCAGGCCCGGAGAAGCCCCAGCATTTT.

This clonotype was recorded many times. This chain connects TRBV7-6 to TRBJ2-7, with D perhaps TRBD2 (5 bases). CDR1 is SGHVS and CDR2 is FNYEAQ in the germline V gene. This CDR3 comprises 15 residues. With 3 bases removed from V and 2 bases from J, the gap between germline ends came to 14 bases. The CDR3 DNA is TGTGCCAGCAGCTTGGGGAGCCAACAGACCTACGAGCAGTACTTC. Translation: CASSLGSQQTYEQYF. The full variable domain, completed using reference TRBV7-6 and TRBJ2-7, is GAGVSQSPRYKVTKRGQDVALRCDPISGHVSLYWYRQALGQGPEFLTYFNYEAQQDKSGLPNDRFSAERPEGSISTLTIQRTEQRDSAMYRCASSLGSQQTYEQYFGPGTRLTVT.

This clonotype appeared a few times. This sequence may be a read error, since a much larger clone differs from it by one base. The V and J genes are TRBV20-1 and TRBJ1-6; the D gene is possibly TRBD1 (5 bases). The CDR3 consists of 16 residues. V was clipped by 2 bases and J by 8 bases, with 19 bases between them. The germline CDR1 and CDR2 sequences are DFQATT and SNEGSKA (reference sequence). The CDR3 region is CSARRDANSRDSPLHF. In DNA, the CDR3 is TGCAGTGCTAGAAGGGACGCAAACTCTCGGGATTCACCCCTCCACTTT.

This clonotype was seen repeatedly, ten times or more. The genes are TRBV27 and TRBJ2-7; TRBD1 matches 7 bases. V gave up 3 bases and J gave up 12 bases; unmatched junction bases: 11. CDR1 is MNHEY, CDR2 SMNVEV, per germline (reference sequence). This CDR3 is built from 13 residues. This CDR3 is CASSFSADRDPYF. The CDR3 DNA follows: TGTGCCAGCAGTTTCTCAGCCGACAGGGATCCGTACTTC.

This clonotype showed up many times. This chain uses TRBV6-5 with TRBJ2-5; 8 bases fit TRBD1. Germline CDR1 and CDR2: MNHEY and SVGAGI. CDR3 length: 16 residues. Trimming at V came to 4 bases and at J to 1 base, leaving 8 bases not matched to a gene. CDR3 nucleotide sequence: TGTGCCAGCAGTTTTTGGCCCACAGGGGGCCAAGAGACCCAGTACTTC. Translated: CASSFWPTGGQETQYF.

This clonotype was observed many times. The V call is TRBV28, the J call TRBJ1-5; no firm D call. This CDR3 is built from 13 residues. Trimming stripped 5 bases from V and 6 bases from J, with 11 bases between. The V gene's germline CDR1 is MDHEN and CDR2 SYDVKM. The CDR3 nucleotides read TGTGCCAGCAGTCCCCAAGTCAGTCAGCCCCAGCATTTT. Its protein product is CASSPQVSQPQHF. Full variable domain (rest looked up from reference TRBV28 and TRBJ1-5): DVKVTQSSRYLVKRTGEKVFLECVQDMDHENMFWYRQDPGLGLRLIYFSYDVKMKEKGDIPEGYSVSREKKERFSLILESASTNQTSMYLCASSPQVSQPQHFGDGTRLSIL.

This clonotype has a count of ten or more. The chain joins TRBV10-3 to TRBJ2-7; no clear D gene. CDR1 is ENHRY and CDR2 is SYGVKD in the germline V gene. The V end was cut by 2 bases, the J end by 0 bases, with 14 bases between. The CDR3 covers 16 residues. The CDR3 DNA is TGTGCCATCAGTGAGCCCCAGCCCGGATACTCCTACGAGCAGTACTTC. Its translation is CAISEPQPGYSYEQYF.

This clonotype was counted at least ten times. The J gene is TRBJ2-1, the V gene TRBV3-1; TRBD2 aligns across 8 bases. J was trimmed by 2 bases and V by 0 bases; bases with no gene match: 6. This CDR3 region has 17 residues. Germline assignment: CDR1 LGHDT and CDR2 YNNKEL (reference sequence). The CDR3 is CASSQDRPSGPYNEQFF. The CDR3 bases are TGTGCCAGCAGCCAAGATAGGCCTAGCGGGCCCTACAATGAGCAGTTCTTC.

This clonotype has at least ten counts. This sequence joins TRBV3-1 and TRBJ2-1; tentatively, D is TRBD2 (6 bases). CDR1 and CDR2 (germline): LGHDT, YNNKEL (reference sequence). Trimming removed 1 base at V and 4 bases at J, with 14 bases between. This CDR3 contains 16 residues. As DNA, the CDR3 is TGTGCCAGCAGCCAAGGGTTACTAGCTTCTTACAATGAGCAGTTCTTC. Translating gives CASSQGLLASYNEQFF.

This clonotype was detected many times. The DNA for the CDR3 is TGTGCCATCAGTGAGTCGGGACAACAGGGGGCTTCTGGAAACACCATATATTTT. It codes for CAISESGQQGASGNTIYF. The chain couples TRBV10-3 to TRBJ1-3, with 9 bases fitting TRBD1. The germline CDR1 and CDR2 sequences are ENHRY and SYGVKD. This CDR3 region has 18 residues. Trimming at V came to 0 bases and at J to 1 base, leaving 7 bases not matched to a gene.

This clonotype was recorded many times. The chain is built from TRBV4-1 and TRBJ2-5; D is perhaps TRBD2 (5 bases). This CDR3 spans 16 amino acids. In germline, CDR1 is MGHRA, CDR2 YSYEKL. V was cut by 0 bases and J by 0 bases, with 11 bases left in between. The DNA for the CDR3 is TGCGCCAGCAGCCAAGATTCCCGGACTGACCAAGAGACCCAGTACTTC. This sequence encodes CASSQDSRTDQETQYF.

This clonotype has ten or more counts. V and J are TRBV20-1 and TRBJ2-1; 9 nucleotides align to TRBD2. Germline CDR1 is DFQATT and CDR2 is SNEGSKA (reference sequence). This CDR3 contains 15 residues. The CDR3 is CRPAAALAGYNEQFF. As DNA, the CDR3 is TGCCGACCCGCCGCCGCTCTAGCGGGGTACAATGAGCAGTTCTTC.

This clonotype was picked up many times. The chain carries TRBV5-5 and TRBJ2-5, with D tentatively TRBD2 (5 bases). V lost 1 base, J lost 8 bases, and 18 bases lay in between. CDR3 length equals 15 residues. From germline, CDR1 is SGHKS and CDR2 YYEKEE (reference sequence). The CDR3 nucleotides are TGTGCCAGCAGCTTGTTTTATTATGGGGAGAGAACCCAGTACTTC. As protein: CASSLFYYGERTQYF.

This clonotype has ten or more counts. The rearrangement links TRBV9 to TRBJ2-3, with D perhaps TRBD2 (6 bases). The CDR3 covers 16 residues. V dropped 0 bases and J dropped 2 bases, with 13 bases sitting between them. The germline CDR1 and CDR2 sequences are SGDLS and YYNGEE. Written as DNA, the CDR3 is TGTGCCAGCAGCGTAGGGGACTCAAGATTCACAGATACGCAGTATTTT. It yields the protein CASSVGDSRFTDTQYF.

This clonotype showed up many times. CDR3 in amino acids: CSARASGGTDTQYF. CDR3 in DNA: TGCAGTGCTAGGGCTAGCGGGGGCACAGATACGCAGTATTTT. V is TRBV20-1 and J is TRBJ2-3; 9 positions agree with TRBD2. Trimming at V came to 3 bases and at J to 1 base, leaving 2 bases not matched to a gene. CDR3 length equals 14 residues. CDR1 is DFQATT, CDR2 SNEGSKA, per germline (reference sequence).

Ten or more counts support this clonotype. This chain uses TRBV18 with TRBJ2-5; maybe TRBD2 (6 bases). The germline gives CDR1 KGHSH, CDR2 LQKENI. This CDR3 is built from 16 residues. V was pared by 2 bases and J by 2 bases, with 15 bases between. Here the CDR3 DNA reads TGTGCCAGCTCACCAATGCGACTAGAGGGGCAAGAGACCCAGTACTTC. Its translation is CASSPMRLEGQETQYF.

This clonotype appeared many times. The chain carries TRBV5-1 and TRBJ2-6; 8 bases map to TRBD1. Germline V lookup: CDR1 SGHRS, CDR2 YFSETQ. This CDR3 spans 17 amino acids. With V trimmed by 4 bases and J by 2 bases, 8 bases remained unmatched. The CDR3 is CASSRYQGATGANVLTF. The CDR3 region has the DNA TGCGCCAGCAGCAGATATCAGGGGGCCACTGGGGCCAACGTCCTGACTTTC.